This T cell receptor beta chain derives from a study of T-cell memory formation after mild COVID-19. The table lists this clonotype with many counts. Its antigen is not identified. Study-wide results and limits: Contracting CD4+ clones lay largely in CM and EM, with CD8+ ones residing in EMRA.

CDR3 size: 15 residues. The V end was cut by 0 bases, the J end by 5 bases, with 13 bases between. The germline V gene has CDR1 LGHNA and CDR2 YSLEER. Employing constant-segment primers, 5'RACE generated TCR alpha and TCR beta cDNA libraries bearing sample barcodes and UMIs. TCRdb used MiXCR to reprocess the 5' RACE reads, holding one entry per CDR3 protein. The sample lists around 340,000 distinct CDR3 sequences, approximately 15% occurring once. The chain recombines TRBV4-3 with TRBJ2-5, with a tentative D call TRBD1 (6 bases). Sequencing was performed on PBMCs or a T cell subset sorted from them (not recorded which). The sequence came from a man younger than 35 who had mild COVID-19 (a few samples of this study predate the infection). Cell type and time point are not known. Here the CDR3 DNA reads TGCGCCAGCAGCCAAGACCTCAGGGGTAGGGAGACCCAGTACTTC. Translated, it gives CASSQDLRGRETQYF.